This TCR beta chain was sequenced during a study of OX40 agonist ivuxolimab in advanced cancers. Study overall: Patients assigned to dose escalation were diagnosed with hepatocellular carcinoma, melanoma, renal cell or head and neck cancer. Partial responses were seen in three patients, one with hepatocellular carcinoma and two with cutaneous melanoma.

The cohort excluded patients with autoimmune disease history or systemic immunosuppression. Sampling of blood occurred at baseline, cycle 4 day 1, and cycle 7 day 1. This table comes from immunoSEQ multiplex PCR, and its TCRdb copy is limited to in-frame clones, with some not included. Among approximately 20,000 clones listed, over 75% were seen once. CDR1 MNHEY and CDR2 SMNVEV come from the germline V gene (reference sequence). The CDR3 totals 13 residues. V shed 0 bases and J shed 0 bases, with 1 base lying between them. V is TRBV27 and J is TRBJ2-3, with unresolved D. Sequenced material: CD4+ or CD8+ T cells sorted from blood, taken in a trial of the OX40 agonist ivuxolimab. The sequence came from an adult with an advanced solid tumor such as melanoma, head and neck, liver or kidney cancer. In DNA, the CDR3 is TGTGCCAGCAGTTTATCCAGCACAGATACGCAGTATTTT. Its translation: CASSLSSTDTQYF.